The next 4 T cell receptor beta chains were all read from a single sample in a study of CD8+ T cells in alopecia areata. The sample's treatment: oral pan-JAK inhibitor, 5-10 mg twice daily. Collection of lesional scalp punch biopsies and peripheral blood was performed in alopecia areata patients. TCR sequencing used cDNA made by reverse transcription of extracted RNA. This table comes from immunoSEQ multiplex PCR, and its TCRdb copy is limited to in-frame clones, with some not included. Of 15,000 to 20,000 clones in the sample, 50% to 60% were seen once. The specimen comprised skin, sampled at week 4, from a patient treated with tofacitinib. The receptors stem from a human donor with alopecia areata.

This clone turned up a few times. The gene calls are TRBV7-9 and TRBJ2-2; D is undetermined. V was cut by 3 bases and J by 5 bases, with 16 bases left in between. Germline CDR1 is SEHNR and CDR2 is FQNEAQ (reference sequence). The CDR3 contains 16 residues. CDR3 nucleotide sequence: TGTGCCAGCAGCTTGGTCGGAACTGGATGGACCGGGGAGCTGTTTTTT. Its translation is CASSLVGTGWTGELFF.

V and J are TRBV27 and TRBJ2-1; a weak D match, TRBD2 (5 bases). Germline V gene lookup returns CDR1 MNHEY and CDR2 SMNVEV (reference sequence). CDR3 length equals 16 residues. V shed 6 bases and J shed 0 bases, with 15 bases lying between them. The CDR3 loop reads CASRPIGVSSYNEQFF. The CDR3 DNA reads TGTGCCAGCAGACCAATCGGGGTGAGCTCCTACAATGAGCAGTTCTTC.

This clone turned up a few times. This chain links TRBV11-1 with TRBJ1-6; 9 positions agree with TRBD1. The CDR3 has 16 residues. The trim removed 5 bases at V and 5 bases at J, leaving 7 bases unmatched. Per the germline V gene, CDR1 is SGHAT and CDR2 is FQDESV (reference sequence). The CDR3 nucleotides read TGTGCCAGCAGCCCTACCGGACAGGGGAATAATTCACCCCTCCACTTT. The encoded protein is CASSPTGQGNNSPLHF.

The chain couples TRBV29-1 to TRBJ2-3, with 7 nucleotides matching TRBD2. Germline values: CDR1 SQVTM, CDR2 ANQGSEA. Trimming removed 4 bases from V and 2 bases from J; junction bases left unmatched: 6. The CDR3 has 14 amino acids. The CDR3 here is CSVVSSGNTDTQYF. CDR3 coding DNA: TGCAGCGTTGTGTCTAGCGGAAACACAGATACGCAGTATTTT.